Given below is one TCR beta chain in context. This entry comes from a study of blood T cell repertoires in COVID-19. Assay: immunoSEQ multiplex PCR; the TCRdb copy retains only in-frame clones and omits some. The sample consists of over 85,000 clones, about 72% of them appearing once. The sequence derives from a woman aged 60-75 years with acute or convalescent COVID-19. The specimen sequenced was peripheral blood.

This CDR3 reads CASTKNQGAYGYTF. As DNA, the CDR3 is TGTGCCAGCACTAAAAACCAGGGGGCCTATGGCTACACCTTC. The rearrangement joins TRBV2 to TRBJ1-2, with 8 nucleotides matching TRBD1. Germline loops: CDR1 SNHLY, CDR2 FYNNEI. The V and J ends lost 7 bases and 4 bases, in that order; junction bases with no gene match: 8. CDR3 length: 14 residues.